This T cell receptor (beta chain) was obtained from a study of T cells in Graves' hyperthyroidism and ophthalmopathy. Study findings and constraints: Among clonotypes expanded in thyroid above 0.001, most were also found in blood.

RNA transcripts served as the template for amplifying TCR beta CDR3 regions. Using the HTBI primer set, a first-round RT-PCR was run on the TCR CDR3. TCRdb reprocessed the multiplex PCR reads via MiXCR and lists one record per CDR3 protein. The data contain roughly 640,000 distinct CDR3 sequences, approximately 15% of them seen just once; the ten biggest clones take up 3% to 4%. Exclusion followed for patients with uncontrolled infection, other autoimmune disease, pregnancy or lactation. On this clonotype itself: Antigen: not known.

The sequenced material came from blood. The origin of this receptor is a woman in her 40s with Graves' ophthalmopathy.

CDR3 sequence: CSAWRGANTGELFF. The CDR3 DNA sequence: TGCAGTGCGTGGCGGGGAGCGAACACCGGGGAGCTGTTTTTT. V usage is TRBV20-1 and J usage is TRBJ2-2, with D possibly being TRBD2 (6 bases). This CDR3 contains 14 residues. CDR1 DFQATT and CDR2 SNEGSKA come from the germline V gene (reference sequence). V gave up 6 bases and J gave up 0 bases, with 11 bases separating them.